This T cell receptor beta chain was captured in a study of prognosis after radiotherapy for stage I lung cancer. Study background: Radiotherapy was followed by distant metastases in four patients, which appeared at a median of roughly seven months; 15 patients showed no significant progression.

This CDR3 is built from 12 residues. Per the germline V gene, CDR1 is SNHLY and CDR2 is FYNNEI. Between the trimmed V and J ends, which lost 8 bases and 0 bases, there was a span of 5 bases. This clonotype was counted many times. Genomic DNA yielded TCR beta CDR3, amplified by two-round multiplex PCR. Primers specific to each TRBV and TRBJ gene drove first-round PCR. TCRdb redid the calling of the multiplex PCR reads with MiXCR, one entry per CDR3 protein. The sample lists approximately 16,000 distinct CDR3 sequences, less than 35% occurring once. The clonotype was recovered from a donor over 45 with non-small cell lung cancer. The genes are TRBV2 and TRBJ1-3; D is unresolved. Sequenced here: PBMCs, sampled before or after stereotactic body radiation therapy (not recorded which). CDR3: CASGHSGNTIYF. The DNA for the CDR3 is TGTGCCAGCGGCCACTCTGGAAACACCATATATTTT.